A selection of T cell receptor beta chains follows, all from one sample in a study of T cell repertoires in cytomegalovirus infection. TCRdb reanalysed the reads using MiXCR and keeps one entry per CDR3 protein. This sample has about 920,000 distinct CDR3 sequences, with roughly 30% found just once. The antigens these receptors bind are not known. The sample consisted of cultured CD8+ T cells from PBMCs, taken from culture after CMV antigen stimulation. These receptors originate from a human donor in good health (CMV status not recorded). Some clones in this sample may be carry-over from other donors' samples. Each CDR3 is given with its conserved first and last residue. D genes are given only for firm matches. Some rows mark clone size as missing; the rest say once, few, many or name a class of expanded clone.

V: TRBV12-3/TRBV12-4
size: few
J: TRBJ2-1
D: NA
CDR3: CASSFPAGSYNEQFF
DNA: TGTGCCAGCAGTTTTCCGGCAGGCTCCTACAATGAGCAGTTCTTC

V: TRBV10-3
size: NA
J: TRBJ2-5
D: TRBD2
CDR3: CAISDSGGGETQYF
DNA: TGTGCCATCAGTGATAGCGGGGGAGGAGAAACCCAGTACTTC

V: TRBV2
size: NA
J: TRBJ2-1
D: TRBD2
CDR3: CASSEAGGSYNEQFF
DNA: TGTGCCAGCAGTGAGGCGGGGGGCTCCTACAATGAGCAGTTCTTC

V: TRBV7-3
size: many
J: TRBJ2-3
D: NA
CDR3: CASSKGVEWPDTQYF
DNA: TGTGCCAGCAGCAAAGGGGTGGAGTGGCCAGATACGCAGTATTTT

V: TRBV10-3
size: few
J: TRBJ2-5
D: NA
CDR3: CATLDSSATQYF
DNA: TGTGCCACTCTTGACAGCTCCGCCACCCAGTACTTC

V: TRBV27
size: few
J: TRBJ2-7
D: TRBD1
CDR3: CASSLTDRGDEQYF
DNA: TGTGCCAGCAGTCTAACGGACAGGGGAGACGAGCAGTACTTC

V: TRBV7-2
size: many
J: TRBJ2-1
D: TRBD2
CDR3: CASSLAGTSGGPGYNEQFF
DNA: TGTGCCAGCAGCTTAGCAGGGACTAGCGGGGGGCCGGGGTACAATGAGCAGTTCTTC

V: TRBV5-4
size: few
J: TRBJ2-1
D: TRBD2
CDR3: CASSQGLAGHNEQFF
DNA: TGTGCCAGCAGCCAGGGACTAGCGGGCCACAATGAGCAGTTCTTC

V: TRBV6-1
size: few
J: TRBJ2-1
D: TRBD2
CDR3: CASRSRTSTFF
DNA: TGTGCCAGCAGATCAAGGACTAGTACGTTCTTC

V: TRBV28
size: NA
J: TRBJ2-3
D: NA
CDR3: CASLSDTQYF
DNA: TGTGCCAGCCTTTCAGATACGCAGTATTTT

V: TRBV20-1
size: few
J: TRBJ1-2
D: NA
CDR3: CSAYAGTNYGYTF
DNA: TGCAGTGCCTACGCAGGGACTAACTATGGCTACACCTTC